These T cell receptor beta chains were read from a single sample in a study of beta chain features in type 1 diabetes. Measured with immunoSEQ multiplex PCR; TCRdb has only the in-frame clones, and not every one. Among around 290,000 clones listed, 8% were seen once. Source material: central memory CD4+ T cells from blood. These TCRs come from a woman younger than 35 in good health. Both conserved end residues are part of each CDR3. A D gene is named only where the DNA matches it firmly. Some rows have no size entry. The others give once, few or many, or a class for an expanded clone.

J gene: TRBJ1-1
D gene: NA
clone size: few
V gene: TRBV9
CDR3 DNA: TGTGCCAGCAGTCAAGGCCCTAACACTGAAGCTTTCTTT
CDR3 protein: CASSQGPNTEAFF

J gene: TRBJ1-2
D gene: TRBD1
clone size: few
V gene: TRBV25-1
CDR3 DNA: TGTGCCAGCGGTGGACAGGGGGAGGGTGGCTACACCTTC
CDR3 protein: CASGGQGEGGYTF

J gene: TRBJ2-6
D gene: NA
clone size: many
V gene: TRBV5-6
CDR3 DNA: TGTGCCAGCAGCTTGGCCGCCAGCTACTCTGGGGCCAACGTCCTGACTTTC
CDR3 protein: CASSLAASYSGANVLTF

J gene: TRBJ1-5
D gene: NA
clone size: few
V gene: TRBV28
CDR3 DNA: TGTGCCAGCAGGACACCTAGCAATCAGCCCCAGCATTTT
CDR3 protein: CASRTPSNQPQHF

J gene: TRBJ2-7
D gene: NA
clone size: few
V gene: TRBV25-1
CDR3 DNA: TGTGCCAGCAGTGATTCTTCAGGGGGGTACGAGCAGTACTTC
CDR3 protein: CASSDSSGGYEQYF

J gene: TRBJ2-5
D gene: TRBD1
clone size: NA
V gene: TRBV7-2
CDR3 DNA: TGTGCCAGCAGCTTAGCAGGACAGGGGGAGACCCAGTACTTC
CDR3 protein: CASSLAGQGETQYF

J gene: TRBJ2-5
D gene: NA
clone size: few
V gene: TRBV28
CDR3 DNA: TGTGCCAGCAGTTTTTTGGGACGGGAGACCCAGTACTTC
CDR3 protein: CASSFLGRETQYF

J gene: TRBJ1-2
D gene: TRBD1
clone size: NA
V gene: TRBV5-6
CDR3 DNA: TGTGCCAGCAGCTCAGTGGGCGACAGGGGGTTATATGGCTACACCTTC
CDR3 protein: CASSSVGDRGLYGYTF

J gene: TRBJ2-5
D gene: TRBD1
clone size: few
V gene: TRBV5-1
CDR3 DNA: TGCGCCAGCAGCGAGGGACAGGGGTTTGAGACCCAGTACTTC
CDR3 protein: CASSEGQGFETQYF

J gene: TRBJ2-4
D gene: NA
clone size: NA
V gene: TRBV7-2
CDR3 DNA: TGTGCCAGCAGCTTAGGACTGGGAATAGCCAAAAACATTCAGTACTTC
CDR3 protein: CASSLGLGIAKNIQYF

J gene: TRBJ2-2
D gene: NA
clone size: NA
V gene: TRBV7-2
CDR3 DNA: TGTGCCAGCAGCCCCGGGACACAAGGCACCGGGGAGCTGTTTTTT
CDR3 protein: CASSPGTQGTGELFF

J gene: TRBJ2-7
D gene: TRBD1
clone size: many
V gene: TRBV7-3
CDR3 DNA: TGTGCCAGCAGCGGGACAGGCTACGAGCAGTACTTC
CDR3 protein: CASSGTGYEQYF

J gene: TRBJ2-3
D gene: NA
clone size: NA
V gene: TRBV27
CDR3 DNA: TGTGCCAGCAGTTTATCGGCGGGGATAGATACGCAGTATTTT
CDR3 protein: CASSLSAGIDTQYF

J gene: TRBJ2-7
D gene: NA
clone size: NA
V gene: TRBV18
CDR3 DNA: TGTGCCAGCTCACTCAAAGGAGGTGGGAACGAGCAGTACTTC
CDR3 protein: CASSLKGGGNEQYF

J gene: TRBJ2-5
D gene: NA
clone size: many
V gene: TRBV14
CDR3 DNA: TGTGCCAGCAGCCGGCGAGGGACCCAGTACTTC
CDR3 protein: CASSRRGTQYF

J gene: TRBJ2-1
D gene: NA
clone size: few
V gene: TRBV6-6
CDR3 DNA: TGTGCCAGCAGTTATACCCCCGCAGGATACTACAATGAGCAGTTCTTC
CDR3 protein: CASSYTPAGYYNEQFF